This T cell receptor beta chain was sequenced during a study of blood T cells in healthy people across ages. For the second PCR, which ran for roughly 6 to 12 cycles, a sample-barcoded 5' primer and a J-beta primer mix were used. TCRdb redid the calling of the 5' RACE reads with MiXCR, one entry per CDR3 protein. The table has about 970,000 distinct CDR3 sequences, roughly 51% seen once; the top ten hold around 21%. The sample, approximately 10 milliliters of peripheral blood, was drawn from each donor. Study results and limitations: The study found more naive CD4+ cells and higher diversity in long-lived than aged donors. The donors' CMV status was not determined, possibly confounding changes in expanded clonotypes. Diversity estimates from one million T cells were considered underestimates.

For this clonotype: Its antigen is as yet unknown.

Germline-derived CDR1 and CDR2 are MNHEY and SMNVEV (reference sequence). The CDR3 consists of 17 residues. The germline V and J ends were trimmed by 7 bases and 3 bases, with 25 bases remaining between them. This clonotype originated in an older woman in good health. This rearrangement joins TRBV27 to TRBJ2-7; TRBD1 is a possible D gene (5 bases). Input material: blood. CDR3 DNA: TGTGCCAGCAAAGAACTCCCAGGCAGGGAAGGCAGCTACGAGCAGTACTTC. Residues: CASKELPGREGSYEQYF.